Given below is one T cell receptor beta chain in context. The antigen is not known. The data were obtained in a study of CD8+ T cells in alopecia areata. For the study at large: Tofacitinib administration to treated patients was oral, at 5 to 10 mg twice daily. General study results and limits: With patients, TCR sharing proved less clear than in mice, a difference possibly related to HLA. Lesional scalp, especially alopecia totalis/universalis, showed higher clonality than normal scalp.

The V end was cut by 3 bases, the J end by 8 bases, with 14 bases between. This CDR3 comprises 14 residues. In germline, CDR1 is KGHSH, CDR2 LQKENI. cDNA serving as the sequencing template came from extracted, reverse transcribed RNA. TCRdb's table, derived via immunoSEQ multiplex PCR, lists solely in-frame clones and lacks some. The table has about 150,000 clones, more than 40% seen once. This TCR came from a human donor with alopecia areata. Material: CD4+ T cells sorted from blood. This rearrangement joins TRBV18 to TRBJ1-5; a weak D match, TRBD1 (6 bases). In nucleotides, the CDR3 is TGTGCCAGCTCACCTACAGGGCCCGAAGAGCCCCAGCATTTT. Its translation: CASSPTGPEEPQHF.